This record looks at one TCR beta chain sequence and its context. Its antigen is not identified. The sample belongs to a study of PD-1 blockade in classical Hodgkin lymphoma. About the research overall: Once every 2 weeks, patients received intravenous nivolumab at 3 mg/kg. Study-level results: For complete responders, baseline diversity was comparable to that of newly diagnosed patients. The authors excluded patients who started nivolumab under 1 year after ASCT.

Relapses following autologous stem cell transplantation were seen in all patients, with brentuximab vedotin exposure varying. Applied to thawed PBMCs, magnetic negative selection was the method used to isolate CD8+ T cells. Here immunoSEQ multiplex PCR was the method, and the copy in TCRdb shows in-frame clones only, minus some. This table holds approximately 8,000 clones, approximately 86% found once. Germline V lookup: CDR1 SGHDT, CDR2 YYEEEE. The CDR3 is 15 residues long. Trimming at V came to 3 bases and at J to 4 bases, leaving 5 bases not matched to a gene. This clonotype originated in a human donor with classical Hodgkin lymphoma. The chain joins TRBV5-6 to TRBJ2-2; 8 nucleotides match TRBD1. Material: CD8+ T cells from blood, obtained at baseline. The CDR3: CASSSGQGSTGELFF. The CDR3 region has the DNA TGTGCCAGCAGCTCAGGACAGGGTAGCACCGGGGAGCTGTTTTTT.